This T cell receptor (beta chain) originates from a study of beta chain features in type 1 diabetes. In the study overall: Healthy donors, compared against patients, showed similar age, gender and cell yields.

Expressed TCRB transcripts were sequenced because the isolated RNA had all been reverse transcribed beforehand. The method was immunoSEQ multiplex PCR; TCRdb's version includes in-frame clones alone and lacks a portion of them. The sample lists some 900,000 clones, under 20% occurring once. This clone has a handful of counts. Its antigen is still unknown. Whole-study findings and limits: The study notes PCR might favor shorter templates equally in patients and controls. All four CD4+ subsets of Type 1 diabetes patients contained TCRB CDR3s that were moderately but significantly shorter.

The V gene's germline CDR1 is MDHEN and CDR2 SYDVKM. This CDR3 has 13 residues. The V end was cut by 6 bases, the J end by 0 bases, with 5 bases between. Using CD45RO/CCR7/CD25/CD127/CD95/CD27, CD4+ naive, central memory, regulatory and stem cell-like memory cells were sorted. This chain links TRBV28 with TRBJ2-2; no reliable D call. What was sequenced was naive CD4+ T cells from blood. The receptor was derived from a woman aged 18-30 years in good health. CDR3 nucleotides: TGTGCCAGCAGGGTTTCGAACACCGGGGAGCTGTTTTTT. Translation: CASRVSNTGELFF.